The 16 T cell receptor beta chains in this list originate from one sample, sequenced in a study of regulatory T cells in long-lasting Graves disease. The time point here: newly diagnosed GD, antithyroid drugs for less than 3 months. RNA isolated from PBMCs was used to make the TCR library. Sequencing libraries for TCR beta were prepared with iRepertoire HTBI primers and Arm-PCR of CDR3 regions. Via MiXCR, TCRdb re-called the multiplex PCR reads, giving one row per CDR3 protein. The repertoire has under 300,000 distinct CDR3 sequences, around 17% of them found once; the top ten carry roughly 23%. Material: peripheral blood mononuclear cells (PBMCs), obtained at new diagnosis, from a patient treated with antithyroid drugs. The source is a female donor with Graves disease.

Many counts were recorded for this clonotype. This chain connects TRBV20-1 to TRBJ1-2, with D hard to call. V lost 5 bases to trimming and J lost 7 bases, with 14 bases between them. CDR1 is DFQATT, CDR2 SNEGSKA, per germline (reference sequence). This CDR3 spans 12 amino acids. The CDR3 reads CSAGGRGPGYTF. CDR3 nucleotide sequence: TGCAGTGCTGGAGGTAGAGGTCCTGGCTACACCTTC.

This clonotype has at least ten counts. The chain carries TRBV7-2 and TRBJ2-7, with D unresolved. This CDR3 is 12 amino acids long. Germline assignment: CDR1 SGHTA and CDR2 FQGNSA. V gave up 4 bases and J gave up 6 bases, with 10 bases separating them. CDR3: CASSSPLSEQYF. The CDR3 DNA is TGTGCCAGCAGCTCCCCTCTAAGCGAGCAGTACTTC.

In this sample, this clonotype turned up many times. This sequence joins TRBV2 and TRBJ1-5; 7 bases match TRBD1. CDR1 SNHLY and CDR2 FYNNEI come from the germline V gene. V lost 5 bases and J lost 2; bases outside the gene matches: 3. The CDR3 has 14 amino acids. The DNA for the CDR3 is TGTGCCAGCAGTCCTGACAGGGGCAATCAGCCCCAGCATTTT. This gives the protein CASSPDRGNQPQHF.

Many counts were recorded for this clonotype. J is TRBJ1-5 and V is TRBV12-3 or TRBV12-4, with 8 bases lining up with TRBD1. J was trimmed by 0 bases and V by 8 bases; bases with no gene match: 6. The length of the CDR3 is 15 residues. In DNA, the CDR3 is TGTGCCAGCCGCCGGACAGGGAATAGCAATCAGCCCCAGCATTTT. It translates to CASRRTGNSNQPQHF.

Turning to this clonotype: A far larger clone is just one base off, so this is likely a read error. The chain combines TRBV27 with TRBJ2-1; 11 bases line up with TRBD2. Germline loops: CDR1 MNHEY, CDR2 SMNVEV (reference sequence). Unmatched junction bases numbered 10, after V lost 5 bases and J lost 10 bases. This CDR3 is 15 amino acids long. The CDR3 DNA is TGTGCCAGCAGTCGCATAGCGGGAGGGACCTACGAGCAGTTCTTC. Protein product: CASSRIAGGTYEQFF.

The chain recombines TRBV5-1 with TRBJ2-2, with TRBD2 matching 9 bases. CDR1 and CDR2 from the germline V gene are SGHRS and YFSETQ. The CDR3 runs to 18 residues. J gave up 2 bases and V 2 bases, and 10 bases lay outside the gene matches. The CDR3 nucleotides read TGCGCCAGCAGCTTTGCGCCGGGACTAGCAGTCAACACCGGGGAGCTGTTTTTT. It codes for CASSFAPGLAVNTGELFF.

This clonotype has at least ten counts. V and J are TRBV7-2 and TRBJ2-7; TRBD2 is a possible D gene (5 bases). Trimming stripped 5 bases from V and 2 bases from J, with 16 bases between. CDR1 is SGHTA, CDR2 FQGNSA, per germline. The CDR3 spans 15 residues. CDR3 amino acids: CASSPGSGPAYEQYF. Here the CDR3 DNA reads TGTGCCAGCAGCCCGGGGAGCGGCCCAGCCTACGAGCAGTACTTC. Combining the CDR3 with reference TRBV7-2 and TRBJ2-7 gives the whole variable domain GAGVSQSPSNKVTEKGKDVELRCDPISGHTALYWYRQSLGQGLEFLIYFQGNSAPDKSGLPSDRFSAERTGGSVSTLTIQRTQQEDSAVYLCASSPGSGPAYEQYFGPGTRLTVT.

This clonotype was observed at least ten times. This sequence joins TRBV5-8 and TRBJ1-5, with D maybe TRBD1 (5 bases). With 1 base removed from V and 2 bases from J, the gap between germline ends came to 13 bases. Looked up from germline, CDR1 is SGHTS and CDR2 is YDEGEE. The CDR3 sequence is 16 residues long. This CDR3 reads CASSLRVGGGNQPQHF. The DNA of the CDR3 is TGTGCCAGCAGCTTGCGGGTCGGGGGAGGCAATCAGCCCCAGCATTTT.

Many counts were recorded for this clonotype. CDR3 DNA sequence: TGTGCCAGTAGTACCCCCCCGGGGGAGGGCTCAGATACGCAGTATTTT. It specifies CASSTPPGEGSDTQYF. The chain links TRBV19 to TRBJ2-3; TRBD2 aligns across 7 bases. From germline, CDR1 is LNHDA and CDR2 SQIVND (reference sequence). Trimming cost V 4 bases and J 4 bases; bases outside gene matches: 11. The CDR3 extends over 16 amino acids. The entire variable domain, with the rest obtained from reference TRBV19 and TRBJ2-3, is as follows: DGGITQSPKYLFRKEGQNVTLSCEQNLNHDAMYWYRQDPGQGLRLIYYSQIVNDFQKGDIAEGYSVSREKKESFPLTVTSAQKNPTAFYLCASSTPPGEGSDTQYFGPGTRLTVL.

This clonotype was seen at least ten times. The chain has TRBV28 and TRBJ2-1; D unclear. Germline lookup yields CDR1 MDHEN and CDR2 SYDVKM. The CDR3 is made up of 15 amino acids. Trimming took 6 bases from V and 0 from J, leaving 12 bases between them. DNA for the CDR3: TGTGCCAGCAGGGTGCCCGATAACTCCTACAATGAGCAGTTCTTC. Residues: CASRVPDNSYNEQFF.

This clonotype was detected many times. CDR3 loop: CSARAGGLGTEAFF. The CDR3 bases are TGCAGTGCTAGAGCCGGGGGGTTGGGCACTGAAGCTTTCTTT. This chain connects TRBV20-1 to TRBJ1-1; D is possibly TRBD1 (5 bases). Trimming cost V 1 base and J 4 bases, with 13 bases left between them. The CDR3 is 14 amino acids. Germline assignment: CDR1 DFQATT and CDR2 SNEGSKA (reference sequence).

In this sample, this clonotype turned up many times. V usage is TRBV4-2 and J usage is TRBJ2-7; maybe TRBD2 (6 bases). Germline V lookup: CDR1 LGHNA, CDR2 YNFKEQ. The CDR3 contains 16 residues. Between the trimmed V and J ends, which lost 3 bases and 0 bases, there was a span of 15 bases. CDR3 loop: CASSQGGGYSSYEQYF. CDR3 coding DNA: TGTGCCAGCAGCCAGGGGGGAGGCTACAGCTCCTACGAGCAGTACTTC.

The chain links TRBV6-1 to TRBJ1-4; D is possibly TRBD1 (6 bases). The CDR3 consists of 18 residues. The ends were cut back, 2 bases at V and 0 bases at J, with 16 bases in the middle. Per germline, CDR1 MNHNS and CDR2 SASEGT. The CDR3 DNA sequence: TGTGCCAGCAGTGAATATGCAGGGACACTAGCAACTAATGAAAAACTGTTTTTT. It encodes CASSEYAGTLATNEKLFF.

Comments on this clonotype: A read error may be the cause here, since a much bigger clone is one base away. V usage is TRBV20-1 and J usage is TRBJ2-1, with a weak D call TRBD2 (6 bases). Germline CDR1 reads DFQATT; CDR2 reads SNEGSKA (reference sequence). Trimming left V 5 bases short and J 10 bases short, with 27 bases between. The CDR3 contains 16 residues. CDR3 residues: CSAWYSGGKANYEQFF. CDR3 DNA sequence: TGCAGTGCTTGGTATTCAGGAGGGAAGGCAAACTACGAGCAGTTCTTC.

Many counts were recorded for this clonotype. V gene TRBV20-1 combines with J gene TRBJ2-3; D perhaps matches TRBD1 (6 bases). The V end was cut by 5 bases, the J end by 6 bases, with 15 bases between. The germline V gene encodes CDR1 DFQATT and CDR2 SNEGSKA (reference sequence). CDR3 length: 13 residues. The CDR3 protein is CSAPAGAVDTQYF. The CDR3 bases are TGCAGTGCTCCAGCAGGGGCGGTGGATACGCAGTATTTT.

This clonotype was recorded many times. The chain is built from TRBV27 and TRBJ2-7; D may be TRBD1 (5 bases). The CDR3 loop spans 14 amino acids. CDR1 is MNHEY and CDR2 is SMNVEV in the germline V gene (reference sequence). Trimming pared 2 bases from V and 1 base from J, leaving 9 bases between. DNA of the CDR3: TGTGCCAGCAGTTTAGTCGACAGTTCCTACGAGCAGTACTTC. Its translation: CASSLVDSSYEQYF.